The entry below describes one T cell receptor beta chain. The source of the sample is a study of OX40 agonist ivuxolimab in advanced cancers. TCRdb's table, derived via immunoSEQ multiplex PCR, lists solely in-frame clones and lacks some. The table lists some 74,000 clones, around 93% of them singletons. The V gene lost 4 bases and the J gene lost 6 bases, with 13 bases spanning the gap. The CDR3 covers 13 residues. Germline V lookup: CDR1 SGHNT, CDR2 YYREEE (reference sequence). The starting material was CD4+ or CD8+ T cells sorted from blood, obtained in a trial of the OX40 agonist ivuxolimab. The receptor was derived from an adult with an advanced solid tumor such as melanoma, head and neck, liver or kidney cancer. This sequence joins TRBV5-4 and TRBJ1-1; no definite D call. CDR3 amino acids: CASSPPSSAEAFF. The CDR3 coding sequence is TGTGCCAGCAGCCCCCCTTCGAGCGCTGAAGCTTTCTTT.